These T cell receptor beta chains were read from a single sample in a study of blood T cells in healthy people across ages. TCRdb re-called the 5' RACE reads with MiXCR, one entry per CDR3 protein. Of about 1 million distinct CDR3 sequences in the sample, 40% to 50% are singletons; the top ten hold approximately 20%. The sequenced sample consisted of blood. All receptors derive from a woman aged 60-75 years in good health. Both conserved end residues are part of each CDR3. The D gene is left open where the match is weak. Rows give clone size only sometimes, using once, few, many, or a class for an expanded clone.

V: TRBV7-9; D: .; length: 15; size: once; J: TRBJ1-5; CDR3: CASNRDGQLNQPQHF; DNA: TGTGCCAGCAACCGGGATGGACAACTCAATCAGCCCCAGCATTTT
V: TRBV11-3; D: .; length: 15; size: once; J: TRBJ1-1; CDR3: CASSPRRRQHTEAFF; DNA: TGTGCCAGCAGCCCTAGAAGGCGGCAGCACACTGAAGCTTTCTTT
V: TRBV12-3/TRBV12-4; D: .; length: 14; size: .; J: TRBJ1-5; CDR3: CASSPGPSYQPQHF; DNA: TGTGCCAGCAGTCCGGGACCATCTTATCAGCCCCAGCATTTT
V: TRBV6-2/TRBV6-3; D: TRBD2; length: 15; size: .; J: TRBJ2-1; CDR3: CASSWGAGGSNEQFF; DNA: TGTGCCAGCAGTTGGGGAGCGGGAGGTTCCAATGAGCAGTTCTTC
V: TRBV12-3/TRBV12-4; D: TRBD2; length: 15; size: .; J: TRBJ2-1; CDR3: CASSQSSGSPQEQFF; DNA: TGTGCCAGCAGTCAATCTAGCGGGAGCCCTCAGGAGCAGTTCTTC
V: TRBV7-9; D: .; length: 14; size: few; J: TRBJ2-6; CDR3: CAITAGTGANVLTF; DNA: TGTGCCATCACGGCCGGGACCGGGGCCAACGTCCTGACTTTC
V: TRBV5-1; D: .; length: 13; size: .; J: TRBJ2-2; CDR3: CASSVDRLGELFF; DNA: TGCGCCAGCAGCGTCGACCGCCTCGGGGAGCTGTTTTTT
V: TRBV28; D: TRBD2; length: 15; size: .; J: TRBJ2-1; CDR3: CASSFRLAGHNEQFF; DNA: TGCGCCAGCAGTTTCCGGCTAGCGGGCCACAATGAGCAGTTCTTC
V: TRBV12-3/TRBV12-4; D: TRBD1; length: 15; size: .; J: TRBJ1-5; CDR3: CASSPQGQGKGPQHF; DNA: TGTGCCAGCAGTCCCCAGGGACAGGGTAAGGGGCCCCAGCATTTT
V: TRBV2; D: .; length: 13; size: .; J: TRBJ2-3; CDR3: CAIPGLAGDTQYF; DNA: TGTGCCATACCGGGCCTAGCCGGCGATACGCAGTATTTT
V: TRBV7-9; D: .; length: 12; size: few; J: TRBJ2-5; CDR3: CASSRSPETQYF; DNA: TGTGCCAGCAGCCGCTCGCCGGAGACCCAGTACTTC
V: TRBV4-1; D: .; length: 15; size: .; J: TRBJ1-4; CDR3: CASSRDGTTNEKLFF; DNA: TGCGCCAGCAGCCGGGACGGGACAACTAATGAAAAACTGTTTTTT
V: TRBV12-3/TRBV12-4; D: .; length: 17; size: few; J: TRBJ2-3; CDR3: CASNTLRGRQSTDTQYF; DNA: TGTGCCAGCAACACCCTCCGGGGGCGACAGAGCACAGATACGCAGTATTTT
V: TRBV15; D: .; length: 17; size: .; J: TRBJ1-4; CDR3: CATSRERRRGGFEKLFF; DNA: TGTGCCACCAGCAGAGAGCGGCGCAGGGGTGGTTTTGAAAAACTGTTTTTT
V: TRBV6-2/TRBV6-3; D: TRBD1; length: 14; size: few; J: TRBJ2-5; CDR3: CASRPSGGSETQYF; DNA: TGTGCCAGCAGACCATCAGGGGGAAGCGAGACCCAGTACTTC
V: TRBV12-3/TRBV12-4; D: TRBD1; length: 14; size: few; J: TRBJ1-4; CDR3: CASGPQGTREKLFF; DNA: TGTGCCAGCGGCCCACAGGGGACCAGGGAAAAACTGTTTTTT
V: TRBV15; D: TRBD2; length: 17; size: .; J: TRBJ2-3; CDR3: CATSSRGLAGVTDTQYF; DNA: TGTGCCACCAGCAGTAGAGGACTAGCGGGAGTAACAGATACGCAGTATTTT
V: TRBV25-1; D: .; length: 18; size: .; J: TRBJ2-1; CDR3: CASSEYPSISSDRNEQFF; DNA: TGTGCCAGCAGTGAATACCCCTCAATATCGAGCGATCGCAATGAGCAGTTCTTC
V: TRBV27; D: TRBD1; length: 14; size: .; J: TRBJ2-5; CDR3: CASSARDRYNEQYF; DNA: TGTGCCAGCAGTGCAAGGGACAGATACAATGAGCAGTACTTC
V: TRBV20-1; D: .; length: 16; size: .; J: TRBJ2-1; CDR3: CSARSETAVLNNEQFF; DNA: TGCAGTGCTAGAAGTGAGACTGCCGTGCTTAACAATGAGCAGTTCTTC
V: TRBV12-3/TRBV12-4; D: .; length: 18; size: .; J: TRBJ1-2; CDR3: CASSPIVGAGPLNYGYTF; DNA: TGTGCCAGCAGCCCCATTGTTGGGGCAGGACCCCTTAACTATGGCTACACCTTC
V: TRBV5-6; D: TRBD2; length: 15; size: .; J: TRBJ2-1; CDR3: CASSSGAGTYNEQFF; DNA: TGTGCCAGCAGCTCCGGAGCGGGAACTTACAATGAGCAGTTCTTC
V: TRBV7-2; D: .; length: 11; size: many; J: TRBJ1-1; CDR3: CASSPPPGAFF; DNA: TGTGCCAGCAGCCCCCCCCCGGGAGCTTTCTTT
V: TRBV9; D: .; length: 15; size: .; J: TRBJ2-7; CDR3: CASSLRLDSYNEQYF; DNA: TGTGCCAGCAGCCTTCGGTTAGACTCCTACAATGAGCAGTACTTC
V: TRBV15; D: .; length: 18; size: few; J: TRBJ2-3; CDR3: CATSTSRGTGADTDTQYF; DNA: TGTGCCACCAGCACCTCTCGGGGTACGGGAGCAGACACAGATACGCAGTATTTT
V: TRBV5-6; D: .; length: 14; size: .; J: TRBJ2-7; CDR3: CASNLGTLTYEQYF; DNA: TGTGCCAGCAACCTCGGGACACTGACCTACGAGCAGTACTTC
V: TRBV15; D: TRBD1; length: 16; size: few; J: TRBJ1-5; CDR3: CATSSGTGGENQPQHF; DNA: TGTGCCACCTCATCCGGGACAGGTGGGGAAAATCAGCCCCAGCATTTT
V: TRBV9; D: TRBD2; length: 17; size: few; J: TRBJ2-1; CDR3: CASSVSGAGVAYNEQFF; DNA: TGTGCCAGCAGCGTAAGTGGGGCGGGAGTTGCATACAATGAGCAGTTCTTC
V: TRBV4-1; D: .; length: 16; size: .; J: TRBJ1-2; CDR3: CASSSLTGRLNYGYTF; DNA: TGCGCCAGCAGCTCCCTAACAGGGAGGCTAAACTATGGCTACACCTTC
V: TRBV30; D: TRBD1; length: 13; size: .; J: TRBJ1-1; CDR3: CAWSVGGGERAFF; DNA: TGTGCCTGGAGTGTGGGAGGGGGCGAAAGGGCTTTCTTT
V: TRBV9; D: TRBD1; length: 14; size: few; J: TRBJ2-7; CDR3: CASSVAGTGGEQYF; DNA: TGTGCCAGCAGCGTAGCTGGGACAGGGGGTGAGCAGTACTTC
V: TRBV5-1; D: .; length: 16; size: few; J: TRBJ2-5; CDR3: CASSWAVGPTQETQYF; DNA: TGCGCCAGCAGCTGGGCTGTTGGACCGACCCAAGAGACCCAGTACTTC